This T cell receptor (beta chain) appears in the sequencing data of a study of shared clonotypes between healthy human individuals (TCRdb year 2020). Regarding the research as a whole: Two women and a few men aged 18 to 49 years were included in the cohort. Per donor, three plates each were used for CD4 naive and CD4 memory, two for CD8 naive, and one for CD8 memory. Each donor's leukapheresis produced roughly between about 0.9 and 9.5 billion PBMCs. To estimate repertoire size and how much clonotype sharing occurs between individuals, the study deeply sequenced the blood TCR repertoires of a handful of healthy adults. Libraries were prepared and TCR repertoires were sequenced by different laboratories using diverse techniques, in order to increase sequencing depth and limit assay-specific biases.

The donors were healthy, HIV-negative adults with no recently reported acute infections or vaccinations. All donors were Caucasian adults living in Nashville, Tennessee, USA. Magnetic negative selection was used to enrich CD4+ T cells, after which naive cells were positively selected on CD45RA and the negative fraction became the memory subset. After blood collection by leukapheresis, PBMCs were isolated using Ficoll-Histopaque density gradient centrifugation and then cryopreserved in the vapor phase of liquid nitrogen. Analytical flow cytometry was used to check the purity and quantity of every magnetically sorted T cell population. From each sorted fraction, genomic DNA was isolated and quantified by UV absorbance on a Nanodrop 2000c. CDR1 and CDR2 are read off the germline V gene as MDHEN and SYDVKM. Reading from cysteine to phenylalanine, the CDR3 counts 16 amino acids. Here the CDR3 DNA is all that survives: 48 bases in frame from base 1. The germline ends are 15 bases apart after V is trimmed by 3 bases and J by 1 base.

Broader findings and caveats from the paper: Sampling was restricted to blood, and TCR repertoires in tissues likely differ from the TCR repertoires found in blood. Across a handful of donors, 5% to 6% of naive CD4, approximately 4% of naive CD8, about 2% of memory CD4, and approximately 0.4% of memory CD8 clonotypes were shared. Because the study included a small number of donors, the genetic and exposure-history diversity represented was limited. Rarefaction of sorted-subset datasets indicated incomplete sequencing despite the large sequencing depth. Estimated clonotype richness was generally larger for naive than for memory subsets. Pairwise subsampling led to the expectation that sequencing depth would affect the degree of clonotype sharing among donors. Compared with non-shared clonotypes, clonotypes shared by all four sorted-subset donors had higher generation probabilities.

Worth noting for this clone: It lacks a known antigen. It has no much larger one-base neighbor in the sample; base qualities were not kept.

Using the deep immunoSEQ assay, multiplex PCR amplified TCR CDR3 regions from genomic DNA. Extracted genomic DNA from each cell subset was distributed evenly across all wells of several immunoSEQ 96-well plates, and each plate was treated as a replicate. For sorted subsets, around 200 ng genomic DNA, equal to 25,000 to 35,000 T cell genomes, was loaded into each replicate PCR. Purified libraries were measured with a Qubit 3.0 fluorometer, size-checked on a Bioanalyzer 2100, and measured again with the KAPA Library Quantification kit. Every immunoSEQ 96-well plate was sequenced on a separate single-read 150-cycle Illumina NextSeq 550 flow cell. The study's own analysis went as follows. Because only junctional sequences without quality scores were contained in the immunoSEQ output, filtering matching that applied to full-length reads could not be performed. Sequences were annotated with PyIR, a Python wrapper for IgBLAST v1.9, using IMGT germline references to assign V/J genes and CDR3. Reads were removed for weak V/J assignments (E-value above 1e-6), missing CDR3, stop codons, out-of-frame junctions, or ambiguous translated residues. V3J clonotypes were defined by identical inferred V gene, J gene, and CDR3 amino acid sequence. The percentage overlap between two repertoires was calculated by dividing the number of shared unique clonotypes by the size of the smaller repertoire. RTK rarefaction, the Chao1 estimator, and Recon v2.1 estimates of unobserved clonotypes were used to assess repertoire richness. Generation probabilities were computed with OLGA for all TCRbeta clonotypes obtained by the gDNA method from several donors. TCRdb retrieved this table from immuneACCESS and kept in-frame rearrangements only. Not all clones are present; in checked studies, unresolved V genes account for under half, and no reason is known for the remainder. V and J calls and clone size follow that table, whereas D and trimming were derived from the DNA. This sample comprises some 2 million clones, about 95% of them detected only once. Of the sample, under 0.15% is held by the ten largest clones.

The source is a man younger than 35 in good health. The chain is made from TRBV28 and TRBJ1-2; the D gene remains uncertain. Sequenced sample: naive CD4+ T cells sorted from blood. The label giving this sample's cell subset or site can be read as: CD45RA+ positively selected. The nucleotide sequence is TGTGCCAGCAGTTTGGTCATGGTCAGAAATAACTATGGCTACACCTTC. It is translated as CASSLVMVRNNYGYTF.